The 24 T cell receptor beta chains in this list originate from one sample, sequenced in a study of T-cell reconstitution after alpha-beta-depleted transplantation in children. Preparation of the TCRbeta library used unique molecular identifiers. TCRdb analysed the PCR reads with MiXCR anew, one entry per CDR3 protein. The table has 450,000 to 550,000 distinct CDR3 sequences, 11% seen once. The sample in question was PBMCs, mostly from graft donor cells, obtained 180 days after TCRalphabeta/CD19-depleted stem cell transplant. These receptors all come from a female patient aged 2 to 10 who had a stem cell transplant for aplastic anemia, so the T cells may come from the graft donor.

This clonotype was detected many times. V and J are TRBV9 and TRBJ2-7; 9 nucleotides line up with TRBD1. CDR3 length: 15 amino acids. Germline V lookup: CDR1 SGDLS, CDR2 YYNGEE. The V segment lost 1 base and the J segment 4 bases; nucleotides outside the gene matches: 6. CDR3 amino acids: CASSVMGQGTYEQYF. In DNA form, the CDR3 reads TGTGCCAGCAGCGTAATGGGACAGGGAACGTACGAGCAGTACTTC.

This clonotype has a handful of counts. The V and J genes are TRBV5-1 and TRBJ2-2; 11 positions agree with TRBD2. V shed 4 bases and J 6 bases; nucleotides not matched to a gene: 5. The germline V gene has CDR1 SGHRS and CDR2 YFSETQ. The CDR3 extends over 15 amino acids. The CDR3: CASSRGGLAAGELFF. The CDR3 nucleotides read TGCGCCAGCAGCCGGGGGGGACTAGCGGCCGGGGAGCTGTTTTTT.

This clonotype turned up a few times. V gene TRBV2 combines with J gene TRBJ2-4; weak D call: TRBD2 (6 bases). The CDR3 loop spans 15 amino acids. Looked up from germline, CDR1 is SNHLY and CDR2 is FYNNEI. V lost 4 bases and J 5 bases, leaving 15 bases between the germline ends. The CDR3 loop reads CASSVQDYSQNIQYF. In nucleotides, the CDR3 is TGTGCCAGCAGTGTCCAGGACTACTCTCAAAACATTCAGTACTTC.

The V and J genes are TRBV29-1 and TRBJ2-2; TRBD1 is a possible D gene (5 bases). The CDR3 extends over 12 amino acids. CDR1 is SQVTM and CDR2 is ANQGSEA in the germline V gene. DNA of the CDR3: TGCAGTATTCAGGGGAACACCGGGGAGCTGTTTTTT. Translation: CSIQGNTGELFF.

There are many counts of this clonotype. CDR3 sequence (DNA): TGCAGCGTTGACCCTTGGTGGGGACAGGGCGTCATGAACACTGAAGCTTTCTTT. Translation: CSVDPWWGQGVMNTEAFF. The chain recombines TRBV29-1 with TRBJ1-1; 9 bases fit TRBD1. This CDR3 is 18 amino acids long. Per the germline V gene, CDR1 is SQVTM and CDR2 is ANQGSEA. V shed 3 bases and J 0 bases; nucleotides not matched to a gene: 14. The complete variable domain, with remaining parts taken from reference TRBV29-1 and TRBJ1-1, reads SAVISQKPSRDICQRGTSLTIQCQVDSQVTMMFWYRQQPGQSLTLIATANQGSEATYESGFVIDKFPISRPNLTFSTLTVSNMSPEDSSIYLCSVDPWWGQGVMNTEAFFGQGTRLTVV.

This clonotype has just a few counts. The chain joins TRBV28 to TRBJ2-7; unclear D gene. Germline V gene data show CDR1 as MDHEN and CDR2 as SYDVKM. The CDR3 contains 15 residues. V gave up 2 bases and J gave up 3 bases, with 14 bases separating them. The DNA of the CDR3 is TGTGCCAGCAGTTTAGCAGGCCACTTAGTCTACGAGCAGTACTTC. Its translation is CASSLAGHLVYEQYF.

The genes are TRBV2 and TRBJ2-5; 13 nucleotides align to TRBD2. Germline V gene sequence: CDR1 SNHLY, CDR2 FYNNEI. With V trimmed by 10 bases and J by 5 bases, 19 bases remained unmatched. CDR3 length: 18 amino acids. The CDR3 DNA follows: TGTGCCATCTTCCGACTCACACGGACTAGCGGGAGAGTGGAGACCCAGTACTTC. Encoded protein: CAIFRLTRTSGRVETQYF.

The rearrangement uses TRBV25-1 and TRBJ1-1; D remains unclear. The germline V gene encodes CDR1 MGHDK and CDR2 SYGVNS. The CDR3 sequence is 12 residues long. Trimming removed 2 bases from V and 0 bases from J, with 1 base in between. The CDR3 region is CASSELNTEAFF. The CDR3 region has the DNA TGTGCCAGCAGTGAACTGAACACTGAAGCTTTCTTT.

This clonotype was detected only a few times. This sequence joins TRBV28 and TRBJ2-3; D is ambiguous. Between the trimmed V and J ends, which lost 7 bases and 4 bases, there was a span of 18 bases. Germline V gene sequence: CDR1 MDHEN, CDR2 SYDVKM. This CDR3 is 15 amino acids long. CDR3 sequence: CASTRKAVVADTQYF. Here the CDR3 DNA reads TGTGCCAGCACCAGAAAGGCGGTCGTTGCAGATACGCAGTATTTT.

This clonotype has more than one count but fewer than ten. This sequence joins TRBV7-2 and TRBJ2-7, with 7 nucleotides matching TRBD1. V lost 8 bases and J lost 7; bases outside the gene matches: 8. This CDR3 has 12 amino acids. From germline, CDR1 is SGHTA and CDR2 FQGNSA. The CDR3 sequence is CASCWDSKEQYF. The CDR3 nucleotides read TGTGCCAGCTGCTGGGACAGCAAGGAGCAGTACTTC.

This chain links TRBV18 with TRBJ2-7, with TRBD2 as a possible D gene (5 bases). The CDR3 spans 12 residues. Trimming left V 3 bases short and J 4 bases short, with 7 bases between. The germline CDR1 and CDR2 sequences are KGHSH and LQKENI. CDR3 coding DNA: TGTGCCAGCTCACCGGGAGTTTACGAGCAGTACGTC. Its translation: CASSPGVYEQYV.

The CDR3 DNA is TGTGCCAGCAGTTTCCATGCCGGGACTAGCGGCGGCGAGCAGTACTTC. It yields the protein CASSFHAGTSGGEQYF. The gene calls are TRBV6-5 and TRBJ2-7; 11 positions agree with TRBD2. Germline values: CDR1 MNHEY, CDR2 SVGAGI. The V segment lost 4 bases and the J segment 6 bases; nucleotides outside the gene matches: 11. The CDR3 loop spans 16 amino acids.

There are many counts of this clonotype. The genes are TRBV7-9 and TRBJ2-6, with D uncertain. Germline loops: CDR1 SEHNR, CDR2 FQNEAQ (reference sequence). This CDR3 spans 13 amino acids. The V gene lost 5 bases and the J gene lost 1 base, with 3 bases spanning the gap. CDR3 residues: CASSQSGANVLTF. The CDR3 nucleotides read TGTGCCAGCAGCCAATCTGGGGCCAACGTCCTGACTTTC.

This clonotype was counted only a few times. The chain has TRBV6-5 and TRBJ1-1; 11 bases map to TRBD1. The CDR3 runs 17 residues. Trimming at V came to 2 bases and at J to 5 bases, leaving 10 bases not matched to a gene. CDR1 and CDR2 from the germline V gene are MNHEY and SVGAGI. The chain's CDR3 is CASSYGTGGRRWTEAFF. The CDR3 DNA reads TGTGCCAGCAGTTACGGGACAGGGGGAAGAAGGTGGACTGAAGCTTTCTTT.

This clonotype was recorded many times. The chain couples TRBV20-1 to TRBJ1-6; D is ambiguous. This CDR3 has 15 amino acids. V gave up 1 base and J gave up 8 bases, with 15 bases separating them. The germline gives CDR1 DFQATT, CDR2 SNEGSKA (reference sequence). CDR3 amino acids: CSARAMGIGDSPLHF. The DNA for the CDR3 is TGCAGTGCTAGAGCGATGGGAATTGGGGATTCACCCCTCCACTTT.

Only a few counts were recorded for this clonotype. J is TRBJ2-5 and V is TRBV4-1, with TRBD2 as a possible D gene (5 bases). V was pared by 0 bases and J by 4 bases, with 9 bases between. CDR1 and CDR2 (germline): MGHRA, YSYEKL. This CDR3 comprises 14 residues. The CDR3 loop reads CASSQDEGLETQYF. As DNA, the CDR3 is TGCGCCAGCAGCCAAGACGAGGGATTAGAGACCCAGTACTTC.

This sequence joins TRBV5-1 and TRBJ1-1; weak D call: TRBD1 (6 bases). V was clipped by 8 bases and J by 0 bases, with 11 bases between them. CDR1 and CDR2 from the germline V gene are SGHRS and YFSETQ. The CDR3 totals 13 residues. The chain's CDR3 is CASRQVVNTEAFF. CDR3 in DNA: TGCGCCAGTAGACAGGTGGTGAACACTGAAGCTTTCTTT. The variable domain in full, completed from reference TRBV5-1 and TRBJ1-1, reads KAGVTQTPRYLIKTRGQQVTLSCSPISGHRSVSWYQQTPGQGLQFLFEYFSETQRNKGNFPGRFSGRQFSNSRSEMNVSTLELGDSALYLCASRQVVNTEAFFGQGTRLTVV.

This clonotype appeared a few times. The V gene is TRBV5-4, the J gene TRBJ2-7; D is uncertain. CDR3 size: 14 residues. Per the germline V gene, CDR1 is SGHNT and CDR2 is YYREEE (reference sequence). The V end lost 0 bases, the J end lost 3 bases, and 10 bases lay between the germline ends. The CDR3 is CASSLDFTDYEQYV. The CDR3 DNA sequence: TGTGCCAGCAGCTTGGATTTCACAGACTACGAGCAGTACGTC.

CDR3 amino acids: CASSRPEQASTDTQYF. Written as DNA, the CDR3 is TGTGCCAGCAGCCGCCCTGAACAGGCAAGCACAGATACGCAGTATTTT. This rearrangement joins TRBV5-6 to TRBJ2-3; perhaps TRBD1 as D (5 bases). The germline CDR1 and CDR2 sequences are SGHDT and YYEEEE. The CDR3 is 16 residues long. The ends were cut back, 4 bases at V and 0 bases at J, with 15 bases in the middle.

This clonotype has more than one count but fewer than ten. The chain employs TRBV12-3 or TRBV12-4 and TRBJ1-5; D gene uncertain. Trimming removed 5 bases at V and 0 bases at J, with 11 bases between. The CDR3 runs to 15 residues. DNA of the CDR3: TGTGCCAGCAGTACCAGGACCCTTAGCAATCAGCCCCAGCATTTT. Translating gives CASSTRTLSNQPQHF.

This clonotype was found a few times. The gene calls are TRBV5-1 and TRBJ2-7, with 11 bases lining up with TRBD2. This CDR3 region has 15 residues. The germline gives CDR1 SGHRS, CDR2 YFSETQ. Trimming took 0 bases from V and 3 from J; bases not matched to a gene: 2. The CDR3 loop is CASSLGLAGFYEQYF. The CDR3 DNA follows: TGCGCCAGCAGCTTGGGACTAGCGGGGTTCTACGAGCAGTACTTC.

The V and J genes are TRBV28 and TRBJ1-1; D not certain. V lost 2 bases and J 1 base, leaving 11 bases between the germline ends. The CDR3 runs to 15 residues. Germline CDR1 and CDR2: MDHEN and SYDVKM. CDR3 DNA sequence: TGTGCCAGCAGTTTAGCGCCTACAGCGAACACTGAAGCTTTCTTT. Translated, it gives CASSLAPTANTEAFF.

The chain combines TRBV2 with TRBJ2-7, with 10 positions matching TRBD2. CDR1 is SNHLY, CDR2 FYNNEI, per germline. The CDR3 totals 15 residues. Trimming took 4 bases from V and 3 from J; bases not matched to a gene: 6. CDR3 amino acids: CASSVGSGRIYEQYF. The CDR3 DNA reads TGTGCCAGCAGTGTGGGTAGCGGGAGGATCTACGAGCAGTACTTC.

This clonotype showed up just a few times. This CDR3 reads CSARWQGETQYF. CDR3 in DNA: TGCAGTGCTAGATGGCAGGGAGAGACCCAGTACTTC. The rearrangement links TRBV20-1 to TRBJ2-5; perhaps TRBD1 as D (5 bases). CDR3 length: 12 amino acids. Germline CDR1 is DFQATT and CDR2 is SNEGSKA (reference sequence). Trimming shortened V by 2 bases and J by 4 bases, and 8 bases separated the two germline ends.